Presented here are 2 T cell receptor beta chains from one specimen sequenced in a study of cytomegalovirus exposure and HLA in healthy donors. The repertoire was sequenced with immunoSEQ multiplex PCR; TCRdb's copy has only in-frame clones and lacks some. The data hold 85,000 to 95,000 clones, with 96% observed a single time. Material: PBMCs. These TCRs come from a man in his late teens or twenties in good health and CMV-seronegative.

In its sample, this clone was seen a few times. The V and J genes are TRBV7-2 and TRBJ2-7, with TRBD1 matching over 9 bases. V lost 5 bases, J lost 8 bases, and 16 bases stayed unmatched. This CDR3 spans 16 amino acids. Germline lookup yields CDR1 SGHTA and CDR2 FQGNSA. This CDR3 reads CASSPRGGTGHRQQYF. In DNA, the CDR3 is TGTGCCAGCAGCCCTCGGGGAGGGACAGGGCATCGTCAGCAGTACTTC.

This clone was recorded once. The chain carries TRBV19 and TRBJ1-5, with a tentative D call TRBD1 (5 bases). From germline, CDR1 is LNHDA and CDR2 SQIVND (reference sequence). V lost 3 bases and J 5 bases, leaving 8 bases between the germline ends. The CDR3 is made up of 13 amino acids. The CDR3 nucleotides read TGTGCCAGTAGTATTGGGGGGGATCAGCCCCAGCATTTT. The encoded protein is CASSIGGDQPQHF.